One TCR beta chain is described in this entry. Antigen specificity is unknown. Researchers isolated CD4+ T cells once about eleven days of culture had elapsed. Here immunoSEQ multiplex PCR was the method, and the copy in TCRdb shows in-frame clones only, minus some. The sample holds 45,000 to 60,000 clones, around 80% seen once. The sample belongs to a study of vaccination effects on CD4 cells after COVID-19. There are 14 residues in the CDR3. Germline CDR1 LGHDT, CDR2 YNNKEL (reference sequence). V lost 5 bases to trimming and J lost 3 bases, with 11 bases between them. The sequence was obtained from a human donor who received a COVID-19 vaccine. The chain joins TRBV3-1 (or the pseudogene TRBV3-2) to TRBJ1-5, with D unresolved. The starting material was CD4+ T cells from PBMCs cultured without peptide, obtained before COVID-19 vaccination. Here the CDR3 reads CASSKDGNNQPQHF. In nucleotides, the CDR3 is TGTGCCAGCAGCAAGGACGGGAACAATCAGCCCCAGCATTTT.